This TCR beta chain stems from a study of blood T cell repertoires in COVID-19. Per the study methods: Nucleated cell number was recorded as an estimate derived from reference gene primer amplification. The table came from immunoSEQ multiplex PCR; TCRdb's copy has only in-frame clones and leaves some out. V and J calls and clone size come straight from that table; D and trimming were deduced from the DNA. The table records hundreds of thousands of clones, roughly 87% of them present only once. Trimming took 4 bases from V and 4 from J; bases not matched to a gene: 10. Looked up from germline, CDR1 is LGHDT and CDR2 is YNNKEL (reference sequence). This CDR3 comprises 17 residues.

What was sequenced was PBMCs or T cells enriched from blood (not recorded which). This sequence originates from a woman aged 18-29 years with acute COVID-19. The chain joins TRBV3-1 (or the pseudogene TRBV3-2) to TRBJ2-2; TRBD2 matches at 9 bases. CDR3 in DNA: TGTGCCAGCAGCCGCTACCGCGGGGGGGCAGGCACCGGGGAGCTGTTTTTT. Amino acids: CASSRYRGGAGTGELFF.